These 8 T cell receptor beta chains share one sample of origin, sequenced in a study of monozygotic twins with inflammatory bowel disease (dated by TCRdb to the late 2010s). Library prep was done by 5' RACE. Sequenced on an Illumina HiSeq 2500. Each CDR3 protein sequence appears as one entry after TCRdb reprocessed the reads, and no DNA is included. This sample's records show about 300,000 distinct CDR3 sequences. In total, the top ten clones hold 5.6% of the sample. Material: blood. The receptors derive from a human donor with ulcerative colitis or Crohn's disease, or a healthy co-twin of an affected twin (not recorded which).

The chain has TRBV18 and TRBJ2-4; TCRdb returns TRBD1, unconfirmable since there is no DNA. The CDR3 has 16 residues. Germline values: CDR1 KGHSH, CDR2 LQKENI. This CDR3 is CASSPPSPGAKNIQYF.

This chain links TRBV10-3 with TRBJ1-2. The CDR3 sequence is 15 residues long. Germline-derived CDR1 and CDR2 are ENHRY and SYGVKD. CDR3: CAISNQDGRNYGYTF.

CDR3 sequence: CATSGSDAAFF. The rearrangement links TRBV15 to TRBJ1-1. The CDR3 extends over 11 amino acids. Germline CDR1 LNHNV, CDR2 YYDKDF (reference sequence).

The gene calls are TRBV7-2 and TRBJ2-1; the D gene TCRdb calls, TRBD2, cannot be checked with no DNA. Germline CDR1 SGHTA, CDR2 FQGNSA. There are 16 residues in the CDR3. The CDR3 loop reads CASSWTSRAMVNEQFF.

The chain recombines TRBV7-3 with TRBJ2-1; no DNA is available, so the TRBD1 call from TCRdb remains unchecked. Germline V CDR1 and CDR2: SGHTA, FQGTGA. The CDR3 extends over 15 amino acids. The CDR3 sequence: CASSYNRGGDNEQFF.

The CDR3 spells CASSVWAGVSTDTQYF. J is TRBJ2-3 and V is TRBV9; TCRdb returns TRBD1, unconfirmable since there is no DNA. Germline CDR1 is SGDLS and CDR2 is YYNGEE. This CDR3 region has 16 residues.

V usage is TRBV11-2 and J usage is TRBJ2-5. This CDR3 region has 16 residues. The germline V gene has CDR1 SGHAT and CDR2 FQNNGV. The CDR3 protein is CASSSKIGGARETQYF. Together with reference TRBV11-2 and TRBJ2-5, the CDR3 gives the full variable domain: EAGVAQSPRYKIIEKRQSVAFWCNPISGHATLYWYQQILGQGPKLLIQFQNNGVVDDSQLPKDRFSAERLKGVDSTLKIQPAKLEDSAVYLCASSSKIGGARETQYFGPGTRLLVL.

The rearrangement joins TRBV28 to TRBJ2-1; without DNA, the TCRdb call of TRBD1 cannot be checked. Germline V gives CDR1 MDHEN, CDR2 SYDVKM. There are 16 residues in the CDR3. The CDR3 here is CASGRTGTNSYNEQFF.